The clone carrying this T cell receptor beta chain was seen a few times. The antigen is unknown. This specimen belongs to a study of T-cell reconstitution after alpha-beta-depleted transplantation in children. Unique molecular identifiers were used in preparing the TCRbeta library. Each CDR3 protein is one row after TCRdb ran MiXCR on the PCR reads. The sample carries around 670,000 distinct CDR3 sequences, over 10% recorded once. This CDR3 region has 17 residues. J gave up 5 bases and V 4 bases, and 15 bases lay outside the gene matches. The germline gives CDR1 SGHRS, CDR2 YFSETQ. Study-level results: Several hundred expanded graft clones reportedly supplied alpha-beta T cells about two months after transplant. T-cell numbers and diversity one year post-transplant derived largely from freshly generated T cells. Several patients had high TCRbeta diversity at day 60; it came from surviving recipient T cells and thymic progenitors.

The chain uses TRBV5-1 and TRBJ2-1, with 7 bases aligning to TRBD2. The sequence was collected from a girl aged 2-15 years with congenital amegakaryocytic thrombocytopenia, due to receive a stem cell transplant. The sample was PBMCs, taken before TCRalphabeta/CD19-depleted stem cell transplant. The CDR3 region has the DNA TGCGCCAGCAGCGAGTCAAGGGGACTACGAAGGAACAATGAGCAGTTCTTC. Protein: CASSESRGLRRNNEQFF. Together with reference TRBV5-1 and TRBJ2-1, the CDR3 gives the full variable domain: KAGVTQTPRYLIKTRGQQVTLSCSPISGHRSVSWYQQTPGQGLQFLFEYFSETQRNKGNFPGRFSGRQFSNSRSEMNVSTLELGDSALYLCASSESRGLRRNNEQFFGPGTRLTVL.